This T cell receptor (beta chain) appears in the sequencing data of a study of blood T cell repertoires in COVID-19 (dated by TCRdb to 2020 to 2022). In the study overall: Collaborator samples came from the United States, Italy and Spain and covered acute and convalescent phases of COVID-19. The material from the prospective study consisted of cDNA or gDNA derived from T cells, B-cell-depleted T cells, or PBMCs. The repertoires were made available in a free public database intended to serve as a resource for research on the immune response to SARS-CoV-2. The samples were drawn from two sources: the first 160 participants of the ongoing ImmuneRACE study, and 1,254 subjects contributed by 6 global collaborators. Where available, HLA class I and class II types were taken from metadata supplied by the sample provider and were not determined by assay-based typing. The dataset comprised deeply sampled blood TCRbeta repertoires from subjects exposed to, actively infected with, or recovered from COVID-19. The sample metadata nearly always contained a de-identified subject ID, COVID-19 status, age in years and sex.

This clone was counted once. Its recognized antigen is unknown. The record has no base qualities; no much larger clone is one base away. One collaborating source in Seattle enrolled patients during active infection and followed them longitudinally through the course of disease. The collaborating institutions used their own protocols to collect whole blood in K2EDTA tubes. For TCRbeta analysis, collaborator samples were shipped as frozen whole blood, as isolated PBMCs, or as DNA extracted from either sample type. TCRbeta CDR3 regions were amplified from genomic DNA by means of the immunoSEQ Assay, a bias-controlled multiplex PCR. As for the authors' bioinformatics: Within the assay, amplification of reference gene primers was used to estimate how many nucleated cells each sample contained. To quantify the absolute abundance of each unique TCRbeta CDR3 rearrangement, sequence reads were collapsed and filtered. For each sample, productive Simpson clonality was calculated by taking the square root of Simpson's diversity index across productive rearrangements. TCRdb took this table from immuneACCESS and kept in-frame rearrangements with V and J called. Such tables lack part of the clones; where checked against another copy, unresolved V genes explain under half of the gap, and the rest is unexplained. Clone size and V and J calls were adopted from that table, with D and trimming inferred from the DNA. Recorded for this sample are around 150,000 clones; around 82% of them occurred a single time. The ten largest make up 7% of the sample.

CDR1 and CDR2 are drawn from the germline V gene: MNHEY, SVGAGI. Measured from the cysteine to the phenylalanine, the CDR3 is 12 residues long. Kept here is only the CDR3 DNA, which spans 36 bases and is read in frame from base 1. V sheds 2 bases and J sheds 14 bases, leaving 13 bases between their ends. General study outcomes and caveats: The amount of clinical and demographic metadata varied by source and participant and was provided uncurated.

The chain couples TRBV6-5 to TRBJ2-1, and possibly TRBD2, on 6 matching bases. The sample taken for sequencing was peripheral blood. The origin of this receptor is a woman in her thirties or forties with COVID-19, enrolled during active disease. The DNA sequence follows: TGTGCCAGCAGTTACGTCCGGGCGGGGAAGTTCTTC. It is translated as CASSYVRAGKFF.